The clone carrying this T cell receptor beta chain was observed many times. Its target is unknown. One entry per CDR3 protein, called by TCRdb with MiXCR from the 5' RACE reads. The repertoire holds a few hundred thousand distinct CDR3 sequences, roughly 8% seen once, with more than 14% in the top ten. This specimen belongs to a study of CD8 T cells in ankylosing spondylitis. CDR3 size: 14 residues. From germline, CDR1 is SQVTM and CDR2 ANQGSEA. V was shortened by 6 bases and J by 2 bases, with 15 bases between the two germline ends. General observations from the study: A TCR beta motif made of roughly eight highly homologous variants seemed typical of ankylosing spondylitis blood.

The TCR comes from a male donor with ankylosing spondylitis. Sequences were obtained from blood, either unsorted or a sorted T cell fraction (not recorded which). The genes are TRBV29-1 and TRBJ2-3; D is ambiguous. CDR3 sequence reads: CSVATQAYTDTQYF. The CDR3 DNA reads TGCAGCGTAGCAACCCAGGCGTACACAGATACGCAGTATTTT.